This TCR beta chain comes out of a study of precursors of human CD4 cytotoxic T cells (dated by TCRdb to about 2018). As for the study more broadly: CD4+ memory subsets from more than 13 donors in total were covered by the bulk TCR-seq analysis. TCR-seq analysis of roughly 15 donors yielded TCRalpha and TCRbeta chain sequences (table S7). Summary of the overall study and its limitations: Only 13 of the 14 donors were included in some bulk TCR-seq comparisons, which suggests that not every subset was available for every donor. Compared with TCM and TEM subsets, the IL-7Rhigh and IL-7R- TEMRA subsets had more restricted TCR repertoires, with lower diversity and more expanded clonotypes. Expanded effector clonotypes made up a larger fraction of IL-7Rhigh TEMRA clonotypes than of TEM or TCM clonotypes. The limitation that the direction of differentiation between precursor and effector cells cannot be definitively established by a human observational design was noted by the authors.

To test a precursor-effector relationship among CD4 cytotoxic T cells, bulk UMI-based TCR sequencing was performed on four sorted CD4+ memory subsets (TCM, TEM, IL-7Rhigh TEMRA, IL-7R- TEMRA). Cells were obtained from peripheral blood mononuclear cells that had been isolated from human blood. The CDR3 runs 16 residues from the cysteine to the phenylalanine. Only the CDR3 part of the read is kept: 48 bases, read in frame from the first base. Reading the germline V gene (reference sequence) gives CDR1 WNHNN and CDR2 SYGVQD. V has 5 bases trimmed and J has 2 bases trimmed; junction bases matching no gene number 8. As to this clonotype: No antigen is known for it. No base quality information exists; no much larger clone differs at one position.

Instrument used: Illumina MiSeq. The original pipeline was this. The Shannon-Wiener index, calculated in VDJtools, was used to measure repertoire diversity. A TCRbeta clonotype was considered expanded if its clonotype frequency was 3 or more. Using fastp at Q25 and MiXCR, TCRdb reprocessed the public reads and kept productive beta chains. Under each unique CDR3 protein, matching rows form one entry showing the most common genes and DNA. The V and J calls come from TCRdb's annotation, not from the publication. The sample records some 840 distinct CDR3 sequences, about a fifth of which are singletons. The biggest ten clones account for 9.1% of the sample.

Sequenced material: memory CD4+ T cells from blood (PBMCs). This TCR derives from a human donor in good health. The chain is made from TRBV10-1 and TRBJ1-1, and TRBD1 matches 10 of the central bases. The CDR3 in this case is CASSPRDRGVNTEAFF. The DNA reads as follows: TGCGCCAGCAGTCCCCGGGACAGGGGCGTCAACACTGAAGCTTTCTTT.